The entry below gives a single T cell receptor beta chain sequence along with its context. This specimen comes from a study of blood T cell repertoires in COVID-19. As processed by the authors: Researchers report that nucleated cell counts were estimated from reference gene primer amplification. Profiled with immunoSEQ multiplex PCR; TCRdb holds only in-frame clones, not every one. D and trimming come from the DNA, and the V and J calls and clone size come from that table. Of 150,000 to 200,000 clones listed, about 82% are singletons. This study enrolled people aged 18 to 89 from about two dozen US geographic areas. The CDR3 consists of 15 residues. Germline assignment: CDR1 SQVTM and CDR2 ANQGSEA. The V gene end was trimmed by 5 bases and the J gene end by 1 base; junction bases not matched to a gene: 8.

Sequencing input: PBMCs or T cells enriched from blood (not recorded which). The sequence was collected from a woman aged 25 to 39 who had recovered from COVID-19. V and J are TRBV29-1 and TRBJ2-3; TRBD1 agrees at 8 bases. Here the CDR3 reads CSVLEPGQGTDTQYF. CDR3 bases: TGCAGCGTTCTTGAACCGGGACAGGGCACAGATACGCAGTATTTT.